This T cell receptor beta chain was obtained from a study of T cell responses to AZD1222 COVID-19 vaccine. Points from the study as a whole: Baseline antibody screening turned up just 6 or 7 seropositive AZD1222 recipients. Per reports, nearly half of all spike-specific TCRs target regions that are unmutated in variants.

CDR3 length: 15 residues. Trimming stripped 6 bases from V and 4 bases from J, with 17 bases between. The germline CDR1 and CDR2 sequences are MNHEY and SMNVEV (reference sequence). This clone came up once. The antigen is unknown. Generated by immunoSEQ multiplex PCR, the TCRdb table keeps only in-frame clones and is missing some. In the table there are about 180,000 clones, over 90% of which are singletons. This chain uses TRBV27 with TRBJ2-3, with D maybe TRBD1 (6 bases). The sequence was collected from an adult who received the AZD1222 COVID-19 vaccine. Sequenced material: peripheral blood, taken 28 days after the second AZD1222 dose. The chain's CDR3 is CASRELTGIADTQYF. The DNA of the CDR3 is TGTGCCAGCAGAGAGCTCACAGGGATTGCAGATACGCAGTATTTT.